This T cell receptor (beta chain) originates from a study of tumor and adjacent non-tumor tissue in lung cancer (dated by TCRdb to the late 2010s). General notes on the study: Of the cohort, around eleven patients had adenocarcinoma, 2 had squamous cell carcinoma and 1 had small cell lung cancer. TCRbeta CDR3 sequencing was performed on a few dozen paired specimens, with one tumor sample and one normal lung sample collected per patient. The study compared bulk TCRbeta repertoires from lung tumor tissue and matched distant non-tumor lung tissue of some 15 lung cancer patients. A total of some 130,000,000 productive TCRbeta reads were generated by sequencing, corresponding to an average of roughly 4.1 million reads per sample. Among the approximately 15 patients, ages ranged from roughly 31 to 85 years, approximately 10 were men and 5 were women, and disease was TNM stage I to III.

What the study reported, not specific to this receptor: TCR diversity (inverse Simpson) was significantly higher in tumor than in normal lung tissue (431.37 vs 166.20, P = 0.0075, Mann-Whitney U test). Only around 15 patients were included in the cohort, and the need for larger samples and more detailed clinical data was noted by the authors. In normal lung, the top 100 clones accounted for a significantly larger cumulative share of the repertoire than in tumor tissue. The methods do not name the sequencing platform or mention unique molecular identifiers. TCR diversity was significantly higher in younger patients, and greater tumor TCR diversity was associated with shorter overall survival and shorter disease-free survival. Because peripheral blood was not sequenced, the blood TCRbeta repertoires of the lung cancer patients in the study went unexamined.

A note on this clonotype: The target of this receptor is not known. A read error is likely, as this CDR3 ends without the conserved phenylalanine or tryptophan.

Library creation used multiplex PCR. These reads were obtained on an Illumina HiSeq 2500. Following protocols modified from ARM-PCR, the researchers constructed TCRbeta libraries through three rounds of nested PCR with primers (Table S4). Before sequencing, PCR products of 200-500 bp were cut from the gel and purified using the QIAquick gel extraction kit. Turning to the authors' computational methods: Trimmomatic was used to clean the reads, FLASH was used to merge the reads into complete CDR3 sequences, and MiTCR was used to assign the reads to V(D)J germline segments. Clonal diversity was calculated as the inverse Simpson's index using VDJtools. In-frame sequences without a premature stop codon were defined as productive reads. TCRdb reran the public reads through fastp at Q25 and MiXCR, keeping productive beta chains. Each entry merges the rows of one CDR3 protein and shows their most common DNA and genes. None of the V and J calls come from the authors' own analysis; TCRdb made them. The sample contains tens of thousands of distinct CDR3 sequences, more than 65% of them found a single time. Under 55% of the sample comes from the top ten.

The germline V gene yields LGHNA for CDR1 and YNFKEQ for CDR2. The CDR3 numbers 16 amino acids, ends counted. Solely the CDR3 DNA is kept, with 48 bases framed from the first base. RNA was isolated from bulk, unsorted tissue, and RNA quality was assessed with a NanoDrop ND-1000 and an Agilent 2100. Normal lung samples were distant non-tumor tissue taken more than 3 cm from the tumor edge. Donors were newly diagnosed lung cancer patients admitted for thoracic surgery in China between August and November 2014, without prior chemotherapy. Patients who had received previous radiotherapy or chemotherapy, or who had another concurrent cancer, were excluded from the study. Surgical tissue pieces of about 1-2 cm3 were preserved in RNAlater solution and stored at -80 °C until use.

Material for sequencing was distant non-tumor lung tissue. The sequence derives from a man in his fifties or sixties with non-small cell lung cancer. The sequence joins TRBV4-2 to TRBJ2-6, with the D gene not clear enough to name. The CDR3 protein: CANSQEALSGANVLTS. The DNA sequence is as follows: TGTGCCAACAGCCAAGAAGCCCTCTCTGGGGCCAACGTCCTGACTTCC.